This TCR beta chain was sequenced in a study of vaccination and CD4 T cells after COVID-19. The overall study: Every culture used as a control got a CEFX pool, an HIV-1 Nef pool, or no peptide.

Cultured CD4+ T cell DNA was sequenced using the Oncomine TCR Beta short-read assay. Cultures of CD4+ T cells served as the source for extracting genomic DNA. TCRdb analysed the PCR reads with MiXCR anew, one entry per CDR3 protein. The sample records roughly 17,000 distinct CDR3 sequences, 35% to 40% being singletons. Trimming shortened V by 9 bases and J by 5 bases, and 16 bases separated the two germline ends. From germline, CDR1 is MDHEN and CDR2 SYDVKM. The CDR3 has 13 amino acids. The treatment was: approximately 9-day PBMC culture with coronavirus spike peptide pools or control peptides (ViraFEST assay). Negative selection recovered the CD4+ T cells once they had spent less than 11 days in culture. Whole-study findings and limits: For convalescent patients, a median approximately 84% of reactive clones surfaced exclusively after vaccination.

With regard to this clonotype: Its antigen remains unidentified.

The rearrangement links TRBV28 to TRBJ1-2; D perhaps matches TRBD1 (6 bases). Sequences were obtained from CD4+ T cells from blood, cultured in vitro. The source is a human donor who had recovered from COVID-19. The CDR3, as DNA: TGTGCCAGTCTCCGGGGGCCCATTTATGGCTACACCTTC. It yields the protein CASLRGPIYGYTF.